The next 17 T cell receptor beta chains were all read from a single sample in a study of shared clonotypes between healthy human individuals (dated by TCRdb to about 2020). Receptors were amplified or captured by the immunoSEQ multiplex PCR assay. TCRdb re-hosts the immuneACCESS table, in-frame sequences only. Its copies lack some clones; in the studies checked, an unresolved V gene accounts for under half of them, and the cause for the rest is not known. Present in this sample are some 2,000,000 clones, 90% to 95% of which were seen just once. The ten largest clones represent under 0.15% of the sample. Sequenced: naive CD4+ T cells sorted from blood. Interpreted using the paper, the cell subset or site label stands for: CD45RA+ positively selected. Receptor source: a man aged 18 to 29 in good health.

Here the CDR3 reads CSGSGLSYNEQFF. CDR3 bases: TGCAGCGGGTCGGGTCTCTCCTACAATGAGCAGTTCTTC. The rearrangement links TRBV29-1 to TRBJ2-1; D ambiguous. The CDR3 covers 13 residues. The ends were cut back, 7 bases at V and 0 bases at J, with 10 bases in the middle. CDR1 and CDR2 from the germline V gene are SQVTM and ANQGSEA.

The CDR3 here is CASSLDGLGETQYF. For the CDR3, the DNA is TGCGCCAGCAGCTTGGATGGGCTTGGAGAGACCCAGTACTTC. The rearrangement uses TRBV5-1 and TRBJ2-5; no clear D. The V gene lost 0 bases and the J gene lost 4 bases, with 10 bases spanning the gap. The CDR3 consists of 14 residues. Looked up from germline, CDR1 is SGHRS and CDR2 is YFSETQ.

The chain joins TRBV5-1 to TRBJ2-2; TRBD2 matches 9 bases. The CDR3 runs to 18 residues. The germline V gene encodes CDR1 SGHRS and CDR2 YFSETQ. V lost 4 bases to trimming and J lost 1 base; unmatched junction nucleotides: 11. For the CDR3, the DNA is TGCGCCAGCAGCGGTTCACTTCTAGCGGGGCAGAACACCGGGGAGCTGTTTTTT. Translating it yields CASSGSLLAGQNTGELFF.

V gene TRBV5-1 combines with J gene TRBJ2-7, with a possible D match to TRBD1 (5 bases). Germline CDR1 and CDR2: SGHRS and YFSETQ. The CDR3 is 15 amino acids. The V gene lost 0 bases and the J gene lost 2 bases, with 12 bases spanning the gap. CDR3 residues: CASSLAAGPTYEQYF. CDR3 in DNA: TGCGCCAGCAGCTTGGCCGCAGGGCCGACCTACGAGCAGTACTTC.

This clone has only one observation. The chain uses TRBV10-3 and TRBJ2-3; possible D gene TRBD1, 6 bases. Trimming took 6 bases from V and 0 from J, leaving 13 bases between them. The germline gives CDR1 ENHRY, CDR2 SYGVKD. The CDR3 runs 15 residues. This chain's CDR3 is CAIRGQTTSTDTQYF. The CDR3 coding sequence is TGTGCCATCAGAGGACAGACAACTAGCACAGATACGCAGTATTTT.

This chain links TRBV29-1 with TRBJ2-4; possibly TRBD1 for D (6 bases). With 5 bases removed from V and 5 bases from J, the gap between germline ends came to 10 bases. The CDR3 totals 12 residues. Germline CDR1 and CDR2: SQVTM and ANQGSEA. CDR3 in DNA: TGCAGCGTTTCAGGGGTAGAAAACATTCAGTACTTC. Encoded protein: CSVSGVENIQYF.

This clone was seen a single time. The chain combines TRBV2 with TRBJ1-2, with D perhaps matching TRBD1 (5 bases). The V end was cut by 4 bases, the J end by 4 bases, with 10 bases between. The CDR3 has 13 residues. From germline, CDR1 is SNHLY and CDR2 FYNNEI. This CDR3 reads CASSGDGTYGYTF. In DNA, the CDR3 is TGTGCCAGCAGTGGGGACGGGACCTATGGCTACACCTTC.

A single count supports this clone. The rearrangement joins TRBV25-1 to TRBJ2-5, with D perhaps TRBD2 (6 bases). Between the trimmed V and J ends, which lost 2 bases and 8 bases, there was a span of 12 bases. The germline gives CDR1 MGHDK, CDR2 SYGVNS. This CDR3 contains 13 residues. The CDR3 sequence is CASSEATRSTQYF. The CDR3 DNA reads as TGTGCCAGCAGTGAAGCGACTAGGAGCACCCAGTACTTC.

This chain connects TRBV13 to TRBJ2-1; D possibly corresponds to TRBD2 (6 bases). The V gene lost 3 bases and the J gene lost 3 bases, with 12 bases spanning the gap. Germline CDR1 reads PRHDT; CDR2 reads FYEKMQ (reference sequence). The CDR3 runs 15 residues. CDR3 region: CASSFVADLYNEQFF. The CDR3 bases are TGTGCCAGCAGCTTTGTAGCGGACCTCTACAATGAGCAGTTCTTC.

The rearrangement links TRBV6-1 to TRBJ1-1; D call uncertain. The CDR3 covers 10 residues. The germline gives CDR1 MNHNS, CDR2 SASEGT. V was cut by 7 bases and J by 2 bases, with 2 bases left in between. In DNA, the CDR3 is TGTGCCAGCACTAACACTGAAGCTTTCTTT. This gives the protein CASTNTEAFF.

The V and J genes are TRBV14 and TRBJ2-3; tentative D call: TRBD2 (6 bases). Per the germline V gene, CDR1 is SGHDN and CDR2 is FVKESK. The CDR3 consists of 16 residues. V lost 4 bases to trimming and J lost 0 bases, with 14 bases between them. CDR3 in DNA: TGTGCCAGCAGCCCGCACGGGGGAGCTAGCACAGATACGCAGTATTTT. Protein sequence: CASSPHGGASTDTQYF.

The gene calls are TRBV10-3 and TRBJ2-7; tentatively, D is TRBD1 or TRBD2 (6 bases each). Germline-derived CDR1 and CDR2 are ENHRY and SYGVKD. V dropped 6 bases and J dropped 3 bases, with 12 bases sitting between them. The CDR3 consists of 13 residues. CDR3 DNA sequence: TGTGCCATCAGGGGGGGCCAGCACTACGAGCAGTACTTC. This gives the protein CAIRGGQHYEQYF.

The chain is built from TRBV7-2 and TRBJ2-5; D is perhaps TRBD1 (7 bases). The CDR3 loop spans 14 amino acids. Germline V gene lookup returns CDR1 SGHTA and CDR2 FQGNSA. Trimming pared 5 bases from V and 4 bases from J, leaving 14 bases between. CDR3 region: CASSPTRGAETQYF. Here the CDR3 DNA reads TGTGCCAGCAGCCCTACCAGGGGGGCAGAGACCCAGTACTTC.

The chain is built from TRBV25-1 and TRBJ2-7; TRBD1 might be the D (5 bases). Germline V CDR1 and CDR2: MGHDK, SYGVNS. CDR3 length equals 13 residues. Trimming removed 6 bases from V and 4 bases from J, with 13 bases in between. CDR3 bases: TGTGCCAGCAGGACAGCTAATGCATACGAGCAGTACTTC. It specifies CASRTANAYEQYF.

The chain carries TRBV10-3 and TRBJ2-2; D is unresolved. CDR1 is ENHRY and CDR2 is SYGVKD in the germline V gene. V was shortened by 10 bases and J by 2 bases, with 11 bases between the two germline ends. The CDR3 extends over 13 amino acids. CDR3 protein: CATPLLNTGELFF. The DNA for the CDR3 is TGTGCCACTCCCCTTCTAAACACCGGGGAGCTGTTTTTT.

The CDR3 spells CASSERDEQYF. The CDR3 DNA sequence: TGTGCCAGCAGTGAAAGGGACGAGCAGTACTTC. This chain joins TRBV6-1 and TRBJ2-7; no clear D. This CDR3 has 11 amino acids. Between the trimmed V and J ends, which lost 2 bases and 5 bases, there was a span of 4 bases. Germline V gene lookup returns CDR1 MNHNS and CDR2 SASEGT.

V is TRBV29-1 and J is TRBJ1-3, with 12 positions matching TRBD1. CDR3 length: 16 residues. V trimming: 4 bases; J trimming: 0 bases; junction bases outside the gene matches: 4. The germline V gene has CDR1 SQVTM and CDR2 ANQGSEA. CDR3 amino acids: CSVAGQGATSGNTIYF. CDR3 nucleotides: TGCAGCGTTGCGGGACAGGGGGCAACCTCTGGAAACACCATATATTTT.